Below, 3 T cell receptor beta chains from the same sample are listed, as sequenced in a study of T cells after yellow fever vaccination. Each CDR3 protein gets one entry after TCRdb re-called the 5' RACE reads with MiXCR. Altogether about 30,000 distinct CDR3 sequences are present, approximately 6% being singletons, with the ten largest covering approximately 25%. Sequencing was performed on PBMCs, either bulk or a sorted T-cell subset (CD4+, CD8+, memory, or dextramer-sorted; not recorded which), taken on the day of the yellow fever booster vaccination. The origin of the receptors is a man aged 25 to 40 who received the YFV17D yellow fever vaccine.

V is TRBV24-1 and J is TRBJ2-7, with D maybe TRBD1 (7 bases). Trimming left V 4 bases short and J 1 base short, with 16 bases between. CDR1 is KGHDR, CDR2 SFDVKD, per germline. The CDR3 has 16 residues. The chain's CDR3 is CATSDPTGEVSYEQYF. Here the CDR3 DNA reads TGTGCCACCAGTGACCCCACAGGGGAGGTGTCCTACGAGCAGTACTTC.

This clonotype has ten or more counts. The chain carries TRBV5-6 and TRBJ2-5, with 10 bases identical to TRBD2. The trim removed 6 bases at V and 5 bases at J, leaving 13 bases unmatched. Germline V gene data show CDR1 as SGHDT and CDR2 as YYEEEE. The CDR3 runs 16 residues. The DNA for the CDR3 is TGTGCCAGCACCATGGGGCCTAGCGGGAGTGTTGAGACCCAGTACTTC. The encoded protein is CASTMGPSGSVETQYF.

This clonotype was picked up many times. CDR3 amino acids: CASSFGYVSYNEQFF. CDR3 DNA sequence: TGTGCCAGCAGCTTTGGCTACGTTTCCTACAATGAGCAGTTCTTC. The chain joins TRBV5-4 to TRBJ2-1; D gene unclear. Germline CDR1 SGHNT, CDR2 YYREEE (reference sequence). This CDR3 has 15 amino acids. Trimming left V 2 bases short and J 1 base short, with 10 bases between.